A selection of T cell receptor beta chains follows, all from one sample in a study of neurological immune-mediated disorders. Each CDR3 protein is one row after TCRdb ran MiXCR on the 5' RACE reads. The sample has tens of thousands of distinct CDR3 sequences; approximately 4.6% are singletons. Sequenced material: PBMCs. These receptor sequences come from a woman between 50 and 59 years old with multiple sclerosis. CDR3s include the opening cysteine and the closing phenylalanine or tryptophan. D genes are given only for firm matches. Clone size is given for some rows only: seen once, a few or many times, or a class if the clone is expanded.

>many|TRBJ2-1|TRBV6-1|.
CASRVGNNEQFF
TGTGCCAGCAGAGTAGGGAATAATGAGCAGTTCTTC
>many|TRBJ2-5|TRBV18|TRBD1
CASSTDRGQETQYF
TGTGCCAGCTCAACGGACAGGGGCCAAGAGACCCAGTACTTC
>many|TRBJ1-5|TRBV15|.
CATSPHRYQPQHF
TGTGCCACCAGCCCCCACCGCTATCAGCCCCAGCATTTT
>many|TRBJ1-4|TRBV20-1|TRBD1
CSAFRDRGEKLFF
TGCAGTGCTTTCCGGGACAGGGGAGAAAAACTGTTTTTT
>many|TRBJ1-2|TRBV5-1|TRBD1
CASSGGQAHGYTF
TGCGCCAGCAGCGGCGGACAGGCTCATGGCTACACCTTC
>many|TRBJ1-2|TRBV20-1|.
CSARLGRDYGYTF
TGCAGTGCTAGACTGGGCAGGGACTATGGCTACACCTTC
>few|TRBJ1-5|TRBV3-1|.
CASSLGPHQPQNF
TGTGCCAGCAGCCTAGGGCCCCATCAGCCCCAGAATTTT
>.|TRBJ2-3|TRBV7-6|.
CASRSAEGSADTQYF
TGTGCCAGCAGGTCAGCGGAGGGGTCCGCAGATACGCAGTATTTT
>.|TRBJ1-5|TRBV7-2|.
CASSPQSRDQPQNF
TGTGCCAGCAGCCCCCAGAGCCGCGATCAGCCCCAGAATTTT
>many|TRBJ1-4|TRBV11-2|.
CASSFDLSTNEKLFF
TGTGCCAGCAGCTTCGACCTTTCAACTAATGAAAAACTGTTTTTT
>many|TRBJ2-1|TRBV4-2|.
CASSHGGGGNEQFF
TGTGCCAGCAGCCATGGGGGTGGGGGAAATGAGCAGTTCTTC
>many|TRBJ2-1|TRBV9|TRBD2
CASSQTVAGRNEQFF
TGTGCCAGCAGCCAAACGGTAGCGGGCCGAAATGAGCAGTTCTTC
>many|TRBJ2-1|TRBV5-1|TRBD1
CASSTGTGYNEQFF
TGCGCCAGCAGCACCGGGACAGGATACAATGAGCAGTTCTTC
>.|TRBJ1-1|TRBV5-1|.
CASRTSTGNTEAFF
TGCGCCAGCCGGACTTCGACAGGGAACACTGAAGCTTTCTTT
>.|TRBJ2-5|TRBV4-2|.
CASSREDSKETQYF
TGTGCCAGCAGCCGGGAGGACAGTAAAGAGACCCAGTACTTC
>many|TRBJ2-3|TRBV4-3|TRBD2
CASSQGGFTDTQYF
TGCGCCAGCAGCCAGGGGGGGTTCACAGATACGCAGTATTTT
>.|TRBJ1-2|TRBV4-1|.
CASSKARGGYTF
TGCGCCAGCAGCAAAGCCCGGGGAGGCTACACCTTC
>many|TRBJ1-5|TRBV5-1|TRBD1
CASSPDRDQPQNF
TGCGCCAGCAGCCCAGACAGGGATCAGCCCCAGAATTTT
>many|TRBJ1-5|TRBV20-1|.
CSALGRVSNQPQHF
TGCAGTGCCCTAGGCAGAGTCAGCAATCAGCCCCAGCATTTT
>many|TRBJ1-3|TRBV2|.
CASSPTNAPGNTIYF
TGTGCCAGCAGTCCCACCAACGCCCCTGGAAACACCATATATTTT
>many|TRBJ2-1|TRBV4-3|.
CASSQDIGIREQFF
TGCGCCAGCAGCCAAGATATAGGGATCCGTGAGCAGTTCTTC
>many|TRBJ2-3|TRBV9|.
CASSGTGVRTDTQYF
TGTGCCAGCAGTGGGACGGGGGTCAGGACAGATACGCAGTATTTT
>many|TRBJ2-3|TRBV4-1|TRBD2
CASSQNLAGVWDTQYF
TGCGCCAGCAGCCAAAATCTAGCGGGGGTTTGGGATACGCAGTATTTT
>.|TRBJ2-2|TRBV20-1|.
CSAYSSHSGTGELFF
TGCAGTGCTTATAGTTCTCACTCTGGGACCGGGGAGCTGTTTTTT
>medium-sized|TRBJ1-1|TRBV7-9|.
CASSLADGPTEAFF
TGTGCCAGCAGCTTAGCCGACGGACCAACTGAAGCTTTCTTT
>many|TRBJ2-5|TRBV4-1|.
CASSQEHWGQETQYF
TGCGCCAGCAGCCAAGAACACTGGGGTCAAGAGACCCAGTACTTC
>many|TRBJ2-1|TRBV29-1|.
CSVAVSYNEQFF
TGCAGCGTTGCTGTCAGCTACAATGAGCAGTTCTTC
>few|TRBJ2-2|TRBV7-2|TRBD1
CASSLTGDLGGELFF
TGTGCCAGCAGCTTAACAGGGGATCTAGGCGGGGAGCTGTTTTTT
>many|TRBJ2-5|TRBV9|.
CASSITPSQETQYF
TGTGCCAGCAGCATTACGCCTTCCCAAGAGACCCAGTACTTC
>many|TRBJ2-2|TRBV6-6|.
CASSAGESGELFF
TGTGCCAGCAGTGCAGGGGAGTCCGGGGAGCTGTTTTTT
>many|TRBJ1-6|TRBV14|.
CASSPRGGQNSPLHF
TGTGCCAGCAGCCCCCGAGGGGGGCAAAATTCACCCCTCCACTTT
>few|TRBJ2-6|TRBV20-1|TRBD2
CSVGTSGAGANVLTF
TGCAGTGTTGGGACTAGCGGGGCCGGGGCCAACGTCCTGACTTTC
>many|TRBJ1-1|TRBV12-3/TRBV12-4|.
CASSFYGASAFF
TGTGCCAGCAGTTTTTATGGTGCCTCAGCTTTCTTT
>many|TRBJ2-5|TRBV11-2|.
CASSLAQETQYF
TGTGCCAGCAGCTTAGCTCAAGAGACCCAGTACTTC
>many|TRBJ2-7|TRBV6-6|.
CASSSGQQYF
TGTGCCAGCAGTTCGGGACAGCAGTACTTC
>many|TRBJ1-2|TRBV12-3/TRBV12-4|TRBD1
CASSSRTGLLGGYTF
TGTGCCAGCAGTTCTCGGACAGGGCTCCTCGGTGGCTACACCTTC
>.|TRBJ1-1|TRBV7-3|.
CASSPSEEVEAFF
TGTGCCAGCAGCCCCTCCGAGGAGGTAGAGGCTTTCTTT
>few|TRBJ2-3|TRBV12-3/TRBV12-4|.
CASTLSGDTQYF
TGTGCCAGCACTTTATCGGGAGATACGCAGTATTTT
>many|TRBJ1-2|TRBV12-3/TRBV12-4|.
CASSPFEAYGYTF
TGTGCCAGCAGCCCCTTTGAAGCCTATGGCTACACCTTC
>many|TRBJ2-7|TRBV21-1|.
CASSKAPRGRPFSYEQYF
TGTGCCAGCAGCAAAGCGCCCAGGGGGCGCCCATTCTCCTACGAGCAGTACTTC
>many|TRBJ1-4|TRBV20-1|.
CSARWSRATNEKLFF
TGCAGTGCTAGATGGTCCAGAGCAACTAATGAAAAACTGTTTTTT
>many|TRBJ2-2|TRBV7-3|TRBD2
CASSLSLAANTGELFF
TGTGCCAGCAGCTTATCACTAGCGGCGAACACCGGGGAGCTGTTTTTT
>.|TRBJ2-2|TRBV2|.
CASSEQRTTYTGELFF
TGTGCCAGCAGTGAACAACGGACTACCTACACCGGGGAGCTGTTTTTT
>many|TRBJ2-2|TRBV7-2|TRBD1
CASSLRTGTGELFF
TGTGCCAGCAGCTTGAGGACAGGCACCGGGGAGCTGTTTTTT
>many|TRBJ2-5|TRBV6-5|TRBD1
CASSFGLGQGLETQYF
TGTGCCAGCAGTTTTGGGCTGGGACAGGGGTTAGAGACCCAGTACTTC
>many|TRBJ2-5|TRBV27|.
CASSLSGQETQYF
TGTGCCAGCAGTTTATCGGGGCAGGAGACCCAGTACTTC
>many|TRBJ2-3|TRBV15|.
CATSRDRRQSTDTQYF
TGTGCCACCAGCAGAGATCGGAGGCAGAGCACAGATACGCAGTATTTT
>.|TRBJ2-1|TRBV4-1|.
CASSQPIYNEQFF
TGCGCCAGCAGCCAACCAATCTACAATGAGCAGTTCTTC